One sample yielded the 3 T cell receptor beta chains listed below, sequenced in a study of blood T cell repertoires in COVID-19. TCRdb keeps only in-frame clones here, not all; method: immunoSEQ multiplex PCR. Here the sample spans roughly 340,000 clones, more than 80% being singletons. Sequencing was done on a sample of peripheral blood. The receptors come from a woman in her thirties with COVID-19, enrolled during active disease.

The chain uses TRBV7-9 and TRBJ1-2, with 7 bases fitting TRBD1. After removal of 4 bases from V and 6 bases from J, the junction contained 17 bases not matched to a gene. The V gene's germline CDR1 is SEHNR and CDR2 FQNEAQ (reference sequence). This CDR3 is built from 17 residues. This CDR3 reads CASSSASNRGLTNGYTF. CDR3 in DNA: TGTGCCAGCAGCTCGGCCTCAAACAGGGGATTGACTAATGGCTACACCTTC.

This clone was seen just once. The chain couples TRBV28 to TRBJ2-2; TRBD2 matches 9 bases. With V trimmed by 6 bases and J by 4 bases, 6 bases remained unmatched. The CDR3 is 15 residues long. Germline assignment: CDR1 MDHEN and CDR2 SYDVKM. The CDR3 spells CASSPAGGVTGELFF. The CDR3 bases are TGTGCCAGCAGCCCGGCGGGGGGGGTCACCGGGGAGCTGTTTTTT.

This chain connects TRBV7-2 to TRBJ2-5, with 12 bases lining up with TRBD2. Germline V lookup: CDR1 SGHTA, CDR2 FQGNSA. The CDR3 contains 17 residues. With 2 bases clipped from V and 5 bases from J, the junction kept 9 bases outside the gene matches. CDR3 sequence (DNA): TGTGCCAGCAGCTTATCTAGCGGGGGGGCGGGTGCTGAGACCCAGTACTTC. Encoded protein: CASSLSSGGAGAETQYF.